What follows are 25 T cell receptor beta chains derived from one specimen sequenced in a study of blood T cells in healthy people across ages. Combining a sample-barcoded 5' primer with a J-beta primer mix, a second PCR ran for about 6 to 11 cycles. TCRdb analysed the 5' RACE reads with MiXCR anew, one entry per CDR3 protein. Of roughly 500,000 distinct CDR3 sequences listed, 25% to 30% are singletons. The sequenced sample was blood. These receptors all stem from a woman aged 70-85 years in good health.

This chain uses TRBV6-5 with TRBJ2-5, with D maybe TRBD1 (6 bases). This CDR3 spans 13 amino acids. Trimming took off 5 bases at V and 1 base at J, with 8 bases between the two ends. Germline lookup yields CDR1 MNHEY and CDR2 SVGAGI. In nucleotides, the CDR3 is TGTGCCAGCAGTGACAGGAGCCAAGAGACCCAGTACTTC. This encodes CASSDRSQETQYF.

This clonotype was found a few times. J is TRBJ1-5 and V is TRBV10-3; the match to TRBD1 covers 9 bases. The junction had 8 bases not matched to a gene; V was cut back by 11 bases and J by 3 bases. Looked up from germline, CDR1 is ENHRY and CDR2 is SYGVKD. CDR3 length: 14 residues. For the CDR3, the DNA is TGTGCCGCCCACGACAGGGGGGACAATCAGCCCCAGCATTTT. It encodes CAAHDRGDNQPQHF.

CDR3 protein: CASSPHGGGYTF. CDR3 in DNA: TGTGCCAGCAGCCCACACGGGGGAGGCTACACCTTC. The chain couples TRBV9 to TRBJ1-2, with a tentative D call TRBD1 (5 bases). Per the germline V gene, CDR1 is SGDLS and CDR2 is YYNGEE. The CDR3 is 12 residues long. V lost 4 bases and J 8 bases, leaving 12 bases between the germline ends.

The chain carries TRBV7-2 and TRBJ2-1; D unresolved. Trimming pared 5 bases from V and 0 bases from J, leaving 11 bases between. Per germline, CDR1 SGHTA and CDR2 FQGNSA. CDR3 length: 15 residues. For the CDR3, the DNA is TGTGCCAGCAGCCCCCAGTGGAGCTCCTACAATGAGCAGTTCTTC. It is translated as CASSPQWSSYNEQFF.

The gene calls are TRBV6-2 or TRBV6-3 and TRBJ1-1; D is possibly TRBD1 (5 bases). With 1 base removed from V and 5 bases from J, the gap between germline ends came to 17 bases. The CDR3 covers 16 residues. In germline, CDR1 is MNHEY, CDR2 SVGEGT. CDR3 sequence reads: CASSYLAGTLETEAFF. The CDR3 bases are TGTGCCAGCAGTTACTTGGCCGGGACCCTGGAAACTGAAGCTTTCTTT.

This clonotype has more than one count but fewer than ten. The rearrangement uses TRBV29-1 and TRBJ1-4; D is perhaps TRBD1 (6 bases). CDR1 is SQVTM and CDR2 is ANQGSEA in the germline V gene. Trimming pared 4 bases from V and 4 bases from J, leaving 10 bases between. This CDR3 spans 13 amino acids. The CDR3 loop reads CSVGGGDNEKLFF. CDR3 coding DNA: TGCAGCGTTGGAGGGGGAGATAATGAAAAACTGTTTTTT.

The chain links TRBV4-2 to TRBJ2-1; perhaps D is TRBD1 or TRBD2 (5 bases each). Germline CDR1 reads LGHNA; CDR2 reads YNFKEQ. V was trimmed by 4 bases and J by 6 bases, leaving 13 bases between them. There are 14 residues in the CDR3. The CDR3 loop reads CASSPSRGINEQFF. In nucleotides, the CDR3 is TGTGCCAGCAGCCCTTCGAGGGGAATCAATGAGCAGTTCTTC.

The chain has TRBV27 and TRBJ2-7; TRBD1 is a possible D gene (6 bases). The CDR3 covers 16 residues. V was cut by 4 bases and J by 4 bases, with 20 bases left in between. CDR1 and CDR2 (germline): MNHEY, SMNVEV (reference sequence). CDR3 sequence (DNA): TGTGCCAGCAGTTATGGGGGCGCGGGTCGATATTACGAGCAGTACTTC. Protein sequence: CASSYGGAGRYYEQYF.

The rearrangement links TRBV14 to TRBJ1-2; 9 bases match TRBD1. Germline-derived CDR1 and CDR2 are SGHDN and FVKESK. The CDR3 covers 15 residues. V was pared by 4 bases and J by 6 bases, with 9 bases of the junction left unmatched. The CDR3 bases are TGTGCCAGCAGCCTTTACGGACAGGGGAGGAATGGCTACACCTTC. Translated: CASSLYGQGRNGYTF.

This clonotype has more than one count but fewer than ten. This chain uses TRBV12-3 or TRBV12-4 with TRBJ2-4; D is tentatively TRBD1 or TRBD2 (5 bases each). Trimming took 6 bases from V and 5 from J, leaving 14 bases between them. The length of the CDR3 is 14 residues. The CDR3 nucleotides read TGTGCCAGCAGGCCAACAGGAGGAGAAAACATTCAGTACTTC. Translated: CASRPTGGENIQYF.

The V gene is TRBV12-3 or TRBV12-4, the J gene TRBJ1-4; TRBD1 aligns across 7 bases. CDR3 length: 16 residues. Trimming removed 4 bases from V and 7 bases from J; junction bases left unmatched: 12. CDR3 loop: CASSWGRDSTSEKLFF. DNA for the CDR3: TGTGCCAGCAGTTGGGGCCGGGACAGCACCAGTGAAAAACTGTTTTTT.

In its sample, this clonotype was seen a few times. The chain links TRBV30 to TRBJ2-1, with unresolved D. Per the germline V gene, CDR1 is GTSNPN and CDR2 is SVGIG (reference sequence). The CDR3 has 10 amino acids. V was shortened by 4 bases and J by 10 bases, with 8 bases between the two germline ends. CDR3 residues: CAWKGYEQFF. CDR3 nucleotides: TGTGCCTGGAAGGGCTACGAGCAGTTCTTC.

The CDR3 DNA is TGTGCCATCAGTGCCCAAACCGGCCAGCCCCAGCATTTT. Protein product: CAISAQTGQPQHF. The rearrangement links TRBV10-3 to TRBJ1-5; D gene uncertain. This CDR3 has 13 amino acids. Germline values: CDR1 ENHRY, CDR2 SYGVKD. Deletions cut 4 bases from V and 7 bases from J, with 11 bases between.

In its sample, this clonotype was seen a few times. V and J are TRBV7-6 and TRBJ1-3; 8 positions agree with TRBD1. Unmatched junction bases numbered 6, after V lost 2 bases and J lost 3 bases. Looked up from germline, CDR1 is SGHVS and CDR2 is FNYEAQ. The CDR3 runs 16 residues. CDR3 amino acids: CASSLYAGQGGNTIYF. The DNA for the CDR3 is TGTGCCAGCAGCTTATACGCAGGACAGGGTGGAAACACCATATATTTT. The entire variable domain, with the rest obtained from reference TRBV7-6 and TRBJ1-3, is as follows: GAGVSQSPRYKVTKRGQDVALRCDPISGHVSLYWYRQALGQGPEFLTYFNYEAQQDKSGLPNDRFSAERPEGSISTLTIQRTEQRDSAMYRCASSLYAGQGGNTIYFGEGSWLTVV.

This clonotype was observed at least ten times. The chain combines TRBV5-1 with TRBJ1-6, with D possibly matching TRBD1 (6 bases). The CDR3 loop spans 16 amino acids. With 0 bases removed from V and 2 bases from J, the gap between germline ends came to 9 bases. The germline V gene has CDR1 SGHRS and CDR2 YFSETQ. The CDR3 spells CASSLDRVTYNSPLHF. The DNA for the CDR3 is TGCGCCAGCAGCTTGGACAGGGTCACCTATAATTCACCCCTCCACTTT.

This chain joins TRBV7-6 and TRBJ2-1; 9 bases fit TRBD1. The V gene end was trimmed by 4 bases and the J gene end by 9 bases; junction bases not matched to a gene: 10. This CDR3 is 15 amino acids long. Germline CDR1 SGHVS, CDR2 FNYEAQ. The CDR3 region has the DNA TGTGCCAGCAGCTCAGAAGCAGACAGGGGGTTTGAGCAGTTCTTC. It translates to CASSSEADRGFEQFF.

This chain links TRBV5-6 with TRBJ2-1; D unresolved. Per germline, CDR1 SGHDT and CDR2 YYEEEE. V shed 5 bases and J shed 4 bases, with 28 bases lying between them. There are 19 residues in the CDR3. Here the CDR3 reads CASRFYIPVAAADYNEQFF. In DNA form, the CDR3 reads TGTGCCAGCAGGTTCTACATCCCAGTGGCAGCAGCCGATTACAATGAGCAGTTCTTC. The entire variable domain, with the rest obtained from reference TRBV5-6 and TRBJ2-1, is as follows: DAGVTQSPTHLIKTRGQQVTLRCSPKSGHDTVSWYQQALGQGPQFIFQYYEEEERQRGNFPDRFSGHQFPNYSSELNVNALLLGDSALYLCASRFYIPVAAADYNEQFFGPGTRLTVL.

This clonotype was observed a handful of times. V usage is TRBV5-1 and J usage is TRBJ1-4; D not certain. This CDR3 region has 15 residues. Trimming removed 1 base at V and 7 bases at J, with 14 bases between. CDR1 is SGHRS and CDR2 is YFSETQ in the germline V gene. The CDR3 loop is CASSLRGDKGEKLFF. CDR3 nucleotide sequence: TGCGCCAGCAGCTTGAGAGGAGACAAAGGTGAAAAACTGTTTTTT.

The CDR3 reads CSVLGFDYGYTF. As DNA, the CDR3 is TGCAGCGTTCTGGGCTTCGACTATGGCTACACCTTC. J is TRBJ1-2 and V is TRBV29-1; D not resolved. The CDR3 is 12 amino acids. V lost 5 bases and J 3 bases, leaving 10 bases between the germline ends. Germline assignment: CDR1 SQVTM and CDR2 ANQGSEA. The whole variable domain, filled in from reference TRBV29-1 and TRBJ1-2, reads SAVISQKPSRDICQRGTSLTIQCQVDSQVTMMFWYRQQPGQSLTLIATANQGSEATYESGFVIDKFPISRPNLTFSTLTVSNMSPEDSSIYLCSVLGFDYGYTFGSGTRLTVV.

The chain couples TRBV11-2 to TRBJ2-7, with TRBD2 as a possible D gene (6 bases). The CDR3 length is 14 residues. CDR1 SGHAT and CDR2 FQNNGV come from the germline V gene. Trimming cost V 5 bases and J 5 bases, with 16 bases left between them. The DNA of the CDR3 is TGTGCCAGCAGCATACTAGGGAGGCTGCACGAGCAGTACTTC. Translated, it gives CASSILGRLHEQYF.

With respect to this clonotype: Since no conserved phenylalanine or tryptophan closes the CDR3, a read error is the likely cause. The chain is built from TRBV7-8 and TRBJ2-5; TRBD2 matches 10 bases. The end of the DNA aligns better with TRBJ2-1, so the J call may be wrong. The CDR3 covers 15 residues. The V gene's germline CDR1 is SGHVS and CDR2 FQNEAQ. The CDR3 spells CASSSSGGAGNEQFS. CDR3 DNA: TGTGCCAGCAGCTCGAGCGGGGGGGCTGGAAATGAGCAGTTCTCC.

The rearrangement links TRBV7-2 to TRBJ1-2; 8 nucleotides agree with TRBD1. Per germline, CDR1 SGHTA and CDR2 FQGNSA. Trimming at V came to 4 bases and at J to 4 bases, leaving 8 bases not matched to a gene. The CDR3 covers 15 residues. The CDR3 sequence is CASSSRQGRVYGYTF. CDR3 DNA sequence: TGTGCCAGCAGCTCACGACAGGGGCGGGTCTATGGCTACACCTTC.

CDR3 bases: TGCAGCGTTGAAAGGTCTCCGAACACTGAAGCTTTCTTT. This sequence encodes CSVERSPNTEAFF. The chain has TRBV29-1 and TRBJ1-1, with D hard to call. This CDR3 is built from 13 residues. Germline V lookup: CDR1 SQVTM, CDR2 ANQGSEA. The V gene lost 2 bases and the J gene lost 1 base, with 8 bases spanning the gap.

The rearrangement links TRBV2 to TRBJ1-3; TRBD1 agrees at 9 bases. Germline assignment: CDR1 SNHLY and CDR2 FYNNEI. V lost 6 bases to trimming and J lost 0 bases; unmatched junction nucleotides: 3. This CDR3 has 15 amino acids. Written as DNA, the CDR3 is TGTGCCAGCAGCCAGGACAGGGGCTCTGGAAACACCATATATTTT. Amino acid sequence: CASSQDRGSGNTIYF.

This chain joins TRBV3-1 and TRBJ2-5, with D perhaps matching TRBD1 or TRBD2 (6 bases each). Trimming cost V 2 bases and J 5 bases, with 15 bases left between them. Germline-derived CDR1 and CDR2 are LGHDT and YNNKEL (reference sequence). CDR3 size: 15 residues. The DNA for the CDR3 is TGTGCCAGCAGCCAACAGCCCACAGGGAGGGAGACCCAGTACTTC. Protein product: CASSQQPTGRETQYF.